Below are 6 T cell receptor beta chains sequenced from a single sample in a study of T cell clones after liver transplantation. The repertoire was sequenced with immunoSEQ multiplex PCR; TCRdb's copy has only in-frame clones and lacks some. Of tens of thousands of clones listed, roughly 80% were seen once; the top ten hold about 0.45%. Sequenced material: CD4+ T cells from blood, taken 46 months after liver transplant. These receptor sequences come from a human patient who received a liver transplant. Part of the T cells may come from the graft donor.

The chain couples TRBV5-1 to TRBJ2-7; the D is unclear. The CDR3 has 16 amino acids. The V end lost 0 bases, the J end lost 4 bases, and 17 bases lay between the germline ends. Looked up from germline, CDR1 is SGHRS and CDR2 is YFSETQ. CDR3 bases: TGCGCCAGCAGCTTGGACCAAATCTCGGGCCCTTACGAGCAGTACTTC. Protein sequence: CASSLDQISGPYEQYF.

This rearrangement joins TRBV9 to TRBJ2-5, with D perhaps matching TRBD1 or TRBD2 (5 bases each). V lost 0 bases to trimming and J lost 5 bases, with 11 bases between them. This CDR3 is built from 14 residues. Per germline, CDR1 SGDLS and CDR2 YYNGEE. The chain's CDR3 is CASSVERGPETQYF. CDR3 DNA sequence: TGTGCCAGCAGCGTAGAGAGGGGCCCGGAGACCCAGTACTTC.

This clone was seen only a few times. The CDR3 protein is CATSRDLGTGGFYEQYF. The CDR3 coding sequence is TGTGCCACCAGCAGAGACCTAGGGACAGGGGGCTTCTACGAGCAGTACTTC. The J gene is TRBJ2-7, the V gene TRBV15; TRBD1 agrees at 12 bases. CDR1 and CDR2 (germline): LNHNV, YYDKDF (reference sequence). The V gene end was trimmed by 0 bases and the J gene end by 3 bases; junction bases not matched to a gene: 6. The CDR3 has 17 amino acids.

The chain is built from TRBV2 and TRBJ1-5; D is possibly TRBD1 (5 bases). V was pared by 5 bases and J by 0 bases, with 8 bases between. CDR1 and CDR2 (germline): SNHLY, FYNNEI. CDR3 length: 14 residues. The CDR3 coding sequence is TGTGCCAGCAGTCGGGACCATAGCAATCAGCCCCAGCATTTT. Translating gives CASSRDHSNQPQHF.

The rearrangement joins TRBV18 to TRBJ2-2, with a possible D match to TRBD1 (5 bases). Germline CDR1 is KGHSH and CDR2 is LQKENI. The V end lost 3 bases, the J end lost 0 bases, and 8 bases lay between the germline ends. The CDR3 contains 15 residues. The DNA for the CDR3 is TGTGCCAGCTCACCCATAGGGGCGAACACCGGGGAGCTGTTTTTT. Its translation: CASSPIGANTGELFF. Full variable domain (remainder filled in from reference TRBV18 and TRBJ2-2): NAGVMQNPRHLVRRRGQEARLRCSPMKGHSHVYWYRQLPEEGLKFMVYLQKENIIDESGMPKERFSAEFPKEGPSILRIQQVVRGDSAAYFCASSPIGANTGELFFGEGSRLTVL.

This clone turned up a few times. The genes are TRBV7-9 and TRBJ1-4; D remains ambiguous. The CDR3 has 13 residues. V was cut by 6 bases and J by 6 bases, with 11 bases left in between. From germline, CDR1 is SEHNR and CDR2 FQNEAQ (reference sequence). Written as DNA, the CDR3 is TGTGCCAGCAGTTCCACAGACGATGAAAAACTGTTTTTT. As protein: CASSSTDDEKLFF.